This T cell receptor (beta chain) is from a study of blood T cells in healthy people across ages. Whole-study context: Capturing about one barcoded beta molecule per two T cells was achieved by template switching.

Trimming removed 2 bases from V and 7 bases from J; junction bases left unmatched: 8. Germline V lookup: CDR1 LNHNV, CDR2 YYDKDF (reference sequence). The CDR3 consists of 15 residues. Notes on this clonotype: Its antigen is as yet unknown.

Findings and limits, study-wide: It was held that the diversity estimates obtained from one million T cells were underestimates. Because sorting was not performed, PBMCs prevented conclusive naive versus antigen-experienced comparison. Measured against age, TCR beta diversity per million T cells decreased in a roughly linear manner.

A second PCR, run for about 6 to 11 cycles, used a sample-barcoded 5' primer plus a J-beta primer mix. TCRdb itself ran the 5' RACE reads through MiXCR, one entry per CDR3 protein. This table holds 1.5 million to 2 million distinct CDR3 sequences, around 35% found once. The sequence derives from a woman under 40 in good health. What was sequenced was blood. The chain is built from TRBV15 and TRBJ2-7; TRBD1 aligns across 10 bases. CDR3 in amino acids: CATSRSGQGTKEQYF. CDR3 in DNA: TGTGCCACCAGCAGATCGGGACAGGGGACAAAAGAGCAGTACTTC.